This T cell receptor beta chain comes out of a study of cytotoxic CD8 clonotypes in ibrutinib-treated CLL. The assay was immunoSEQ multiplex PCR, and TCRdb's table has in-frame clones only and misses some. In the table there are about 140,000 clones, roughly 80% of which are singletons. Between the trimmed V and J ends, which lost 0 bases and 3 bases, there was a span of 6 bases. Germline V CDR1 and CDR2: SGHRS, YFSETQ. The CDR3 totals 14 residues. This clonotype was sampled from a human donor with chronic lymphocytic leukemia. The chain combines TRBV5-1 with TRBJ1-4; TRBD1 might be the D (6 bases). The sample consisted of PBMCs, taken after 12 months of ibrutinib treatment. As DNA, the CDR3 is TGCGCCAGCAGCTTGGACAGGGCTAATGAAAAACTGTTTTTT. Its translation is CASSLDRANEKLFF. Looking up the rest from reference TRBV5-1 and TRBJ1-4 gives the full variable domain: KAGVTQTPRYLIKTRGQQVTLSCSPISGHRSVSWYQQTPGQGLQFLFEYFSETQRNKGNFPGRFSGRQFSNSRSEMNVSTLELGDSALYLCASSLDRANEKLFFGSGTQLSVL.